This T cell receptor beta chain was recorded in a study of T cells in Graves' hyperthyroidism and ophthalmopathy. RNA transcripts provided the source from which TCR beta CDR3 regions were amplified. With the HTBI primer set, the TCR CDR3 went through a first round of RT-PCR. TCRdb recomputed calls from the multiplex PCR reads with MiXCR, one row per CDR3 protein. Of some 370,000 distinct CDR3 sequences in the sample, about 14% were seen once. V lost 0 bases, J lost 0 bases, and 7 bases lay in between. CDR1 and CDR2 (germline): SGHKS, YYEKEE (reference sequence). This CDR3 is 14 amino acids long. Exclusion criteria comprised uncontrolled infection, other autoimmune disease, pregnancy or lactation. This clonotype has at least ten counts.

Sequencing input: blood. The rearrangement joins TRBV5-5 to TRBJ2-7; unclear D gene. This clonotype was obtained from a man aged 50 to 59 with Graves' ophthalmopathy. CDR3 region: CASSLVAASYEQYF. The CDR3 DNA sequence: TGTGCCAGCAGCTTGGTGGCAGCCTCCTACGAGCAGTACTTC.